This T cell receptor beta chain was sequenced during a study of identical twins. Notes on the study in general: Conclusions leaned on cross-sectional statistical analysis and did not track the same donors over time. For out-of-frame beta sequences, excess twin sharing was weaker. There were fewer insertions in abundant cord blood beta clonotypes, but memory repertoires showed no such pattern.

V gave up 3 bases and J gave up 6 bases, with 18 bases separating them. This CDR3 contains 16 residues. This clonotype was seen only a few times. No antigen is known for it. Through template switching, a universal primer site was introduced, and the cDNA contained unique molecular identifiers. Using its own MiXCR run on the 5' RACE reads, TCRdb lists one record per CDR3 protein. This table holds about 550,000 distinct CDR3 sequences, approximately 20% found once. The sample was also reused in another study, on yellow fever vaccine responses in identical twins.

The receptor was derived from a woman in her late teens or twenties in good health. The rearrangement links TRBV12-3 or TRBV12-4 to TRBJ2-1, with D possibly TRBD2 on 6 matching bases. Sequenced: CD4+ T cells sorted from blood. The CDR3 DNA sequence: TGTGCCAGCAGTTTTTTTGGAGGGAGGCCGTCCAATGAGCAGTTCTTC. It specifies CASSFFGGRPSNEQFF.